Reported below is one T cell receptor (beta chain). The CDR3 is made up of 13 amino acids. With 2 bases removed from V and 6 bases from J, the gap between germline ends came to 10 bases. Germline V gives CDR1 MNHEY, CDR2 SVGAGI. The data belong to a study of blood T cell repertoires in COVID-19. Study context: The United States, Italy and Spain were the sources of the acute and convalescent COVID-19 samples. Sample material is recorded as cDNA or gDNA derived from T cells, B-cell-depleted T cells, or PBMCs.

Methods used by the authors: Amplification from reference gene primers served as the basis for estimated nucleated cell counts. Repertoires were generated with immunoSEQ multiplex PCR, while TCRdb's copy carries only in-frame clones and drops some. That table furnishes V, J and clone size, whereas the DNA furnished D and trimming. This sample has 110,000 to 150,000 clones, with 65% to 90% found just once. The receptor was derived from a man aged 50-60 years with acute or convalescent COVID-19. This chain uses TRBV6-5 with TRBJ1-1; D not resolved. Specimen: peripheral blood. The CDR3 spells CASSYADYAEAFF. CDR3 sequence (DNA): TGTGCCAGCAGTTACGCGGACTACGCTGAAGCTTTCTTT.